The T cell receptor (beta chain) under discussion was sequenced for a study of identical twins' blood T cells. Study results and caveats: Out-of-frame TCRbeta clonotypes reportedly had markedly more similar V usage in twins than unrelated donors. Top TCRbeta clonotypes were shared more with twin than unrelated donors.

Each TCR cDNA library carried sample-specific barcodes on both ends. Per the original methods: Each library had about 2.2 to 3.6 million CDR3 reads and about 100,000 to nearly 500,000 clonotypes. TCRdb recomputed calls from the 5' RACE reads with MiXCR, one row per CDR3 protein. What appears here as the V and J calls and clone size reflects TCRdb's work, not the paper's. The sample holds 350,000 to 400,000 distinct CDR3 sequences; roughly 27% are singletons and the top ten take 5.5% to 6.5%. CDR3 length: 13 amino acids. Trimming shortened V by 0 bases and J by 8 bases, and 8 bases separated the two germline ends. CDR1 is MNHNY, CDR2 SVGAGI, per germline (reference sequence). This clonotype was seen more than once but under ten times. The antigen remains unidentified.

This sequence joins TRBV6-6 and TRBJ2-1; D call uncertain. This clonotype originated in a woman aged 18-49 years in good health. Sequencing was carried out using PBMCs. CDR3 loop: CASSYSGMDEQFF. DNA for the CDR3: TGTGCCAGCAGTTACTCTGGTATGGATGAGCAGTTCTTC.